This TCR beta chain was retrieved from a study of cytomegalovirus exposure and HLA in healthy donors. Despite likely unrecorded immune exposures, the donors were nominally healthy at the time of sampling. Primers: 60 Vbeta forward and 13 Jbeta reverse. Measured with immunoSEQ multiplex PCR; TCRdb has only the in-frame clones, and not every one. The sample lists some 110,000 clones, roughly four fifths occurring once. Deletions cut 11 bases from V and 0 bases from J, with 19 bases between. Germline assignment: CDR1 SNHLY and CDR2 FYNNEI. The CDR3 contains 15 residues. The specimen sequenced was PBMCs. The receptor's source is a man aged 50 to 59 in good health and CMV-seropositive. The chain uses TRBV2 and TRBJ1-2; D possibly corresponds to TRBD1 (6 bases). The CDR3, as DNA: TGTGCCGGAACCGAGGACAGTACGTCTAACTATGGCTACACCTTC. Residues: CAGTEDSTSNYGYTF.